Listed below are T cell receptor beta chains from one sample, sequenced in a study of beta chain features in type 1 diabetes. Produced via immunoSEQ multiplex PCR; TCRdb's table is partial and in-frame only. The sample records about 280,000 clones, roughly 15% being singletons. The sequencing sample was made of naive CD4+ T cells from blood. These receptor sequences come from a man younger than 35 with type 1 diabetes. The CDR3 runs from the conserved cysteine through the conserved F or W. The D gene is left open where the match is weak. A clone size is listed for some rows: how often the clone was seen (once, few, many), or a class if it is expanded.

>.|TRBJ1-4|TRBV4-3|TRBD1
CASSQLKTGDIFEKLFF
TGCGCCAGCAGCCAACTTAAGACAGGGGACATTTTCGAAAAACTGTTTTTT
>.|TRBJ1-1|TRBV7-9|.
CASSLSGEAFF
TGTGCCAGCAGCTTATCAGGGGAAGCTTTCTTT
>few|TRBJ1-2|TRBV30|TRBD1
CAWTRTGGFYGYTF
TGTGCCTGGACACGGACAGGGGGCTTTTATGGCTACACCTTC
>.|TRBJ2-7|TRBV28|TRBD2
CASSPRGGSGGQYF
TGTGCCAGCAGTCCCCGCGGGGGTTCGGGGGGGCAGTACTTC
>.|TRBJ2-2|TRBV5-1|TRBD2
CASSSSGTNTGELFF
TGCGCCAGCAGTTCAAGCGGGACGAACACCGGGGAGCTGTTTTTT
>few|TRBJ2-7|TRBV6-5|TRBD1
CASSYLWGQETYEQYF
TGTGCCAGCAGTTACCTTTGGGGACAGGAGACCTACGAGCAGTACTTC
>.|TRBJ2-1|TRBV5-1|TRBD1
CASSRTGRNEQFF
TGCGCCAGCAGCCGGACAGGGAGGAATGAGCAGTTCTTC
>.|TRBJ2-3|TRBV7-2|.
CASKAVADTQYF
TGTGCCAGCAAAGCTGTTGCTGATACGCAGTATTTT
>.|TRBJ2-5|TRBV7-9|.
CASSSSTGWEETQYF
TGTGCCAGCAGCTCATCGACAGGCTGGGAAGAGACCCAGTACTTC
>.|TRBJ2-5|TRBV9|TRBD2
CASSASPSGGQTAETQYF
TGTGCCAGCAGCGCTTCCCCTAGCGGGGGCCAGACCGCAGAGACCCAGTACTTC
>.|TRBJ2-1|TRBV7-2|.
CASSSLDIWGLNEQFF
TGTGCCAGCAGCTCCCTGGACATATGGGGGCTCAATGAGCAGTTCTTC
>.|TRBJ2-1|TRBV25-1|TRBD1
CASGTGTGNNEQFF
TGTGCCAGCGGCACCGGGACAGGCAACAATGAGCAGTTCTTC